This T cell receptor (beta chain) was found in a study of blood T cells in healthy people across ages. The CDR3 is 14 amino acids. V lost 6 bases to trimming and J lost 0 bases, with 11 bases between them. Combining a sample-barcoded 5' primer with a J-beta primer mix, a second PCR ran for 7 to 11 cycles. In TCRdb, the 5' RACE reads were re-called with MiXCR into one record per CDR3 protein. Of 1 million or so distinct CDR3 sequences listed, 45% are singletons. The receptor was derived from a woman aged 55 to 70 in good health. Sequenced input: blood. The chain is built from TRBV12-3 or TRBV12-4 and TRBJ1-1; D may be TRBD1 (5 bases). This CDR3 is CASSTGTMNTEAFF. CDR3 DNA sequence: TGTGCCAGCAGCACGGGGACCATGAACACTGAAGCTTTCTTT.